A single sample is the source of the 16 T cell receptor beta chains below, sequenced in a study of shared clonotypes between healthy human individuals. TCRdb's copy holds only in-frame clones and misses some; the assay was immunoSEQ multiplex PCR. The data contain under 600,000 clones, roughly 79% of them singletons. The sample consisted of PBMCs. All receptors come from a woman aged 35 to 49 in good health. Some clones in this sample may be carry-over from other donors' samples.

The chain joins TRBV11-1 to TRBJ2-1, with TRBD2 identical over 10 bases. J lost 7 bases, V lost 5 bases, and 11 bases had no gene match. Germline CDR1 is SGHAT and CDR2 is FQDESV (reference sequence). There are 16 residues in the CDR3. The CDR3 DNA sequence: TGTGCCAGCAGCCCTATCCTAGCGGGAGCTGGGAATGAGCAGTTCTTC. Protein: CASSPILAGAGNEQFF.

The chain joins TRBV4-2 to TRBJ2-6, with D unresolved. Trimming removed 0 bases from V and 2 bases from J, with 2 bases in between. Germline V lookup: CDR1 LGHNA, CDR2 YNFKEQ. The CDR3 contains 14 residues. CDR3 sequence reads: CASSQEPGANVLTF. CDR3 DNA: TGTGCCAGCAGCCAAGAGCCTGGGGCCAACGTCCTGACTTTC.

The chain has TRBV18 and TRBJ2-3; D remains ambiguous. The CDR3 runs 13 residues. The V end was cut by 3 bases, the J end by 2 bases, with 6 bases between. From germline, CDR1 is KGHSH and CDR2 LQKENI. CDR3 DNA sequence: TGTGCCAGCTCACCCCCGAACACAGATACGCAGTATTTT. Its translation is CASSPPNTDTQYF.

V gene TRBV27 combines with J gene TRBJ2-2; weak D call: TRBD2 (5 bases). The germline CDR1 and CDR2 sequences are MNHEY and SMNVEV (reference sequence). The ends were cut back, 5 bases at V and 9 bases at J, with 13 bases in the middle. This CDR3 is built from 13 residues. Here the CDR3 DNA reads TGTGCCAGCAGTCCCCCACCGGGGAGGGAGCTGTTTTTT. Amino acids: CASSPPPGRELFF.

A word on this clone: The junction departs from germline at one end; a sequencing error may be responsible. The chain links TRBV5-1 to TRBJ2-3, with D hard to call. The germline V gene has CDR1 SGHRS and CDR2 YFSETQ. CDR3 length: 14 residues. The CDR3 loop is CASSLSGLPDTQYF. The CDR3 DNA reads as TGCGCCAGCAGCTTGTCGGGCTTACCGGATACGCAGTACTTT.

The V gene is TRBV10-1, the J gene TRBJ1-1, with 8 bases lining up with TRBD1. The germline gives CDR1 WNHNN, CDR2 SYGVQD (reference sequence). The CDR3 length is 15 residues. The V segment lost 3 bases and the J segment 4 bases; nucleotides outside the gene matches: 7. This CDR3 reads CASSENQGAATEAFF. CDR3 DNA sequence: TGCGCCAGCAGTGAAAACCAGGGGGCAGCCACTGAAGCTTTCTTT.

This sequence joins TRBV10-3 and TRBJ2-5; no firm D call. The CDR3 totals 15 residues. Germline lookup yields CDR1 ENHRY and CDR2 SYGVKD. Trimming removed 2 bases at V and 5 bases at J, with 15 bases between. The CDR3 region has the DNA TGTGCCATCAGTGAGGTCGAGAGGTTGGTGGAGACCCAGTACTTC. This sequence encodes CAISEVERLVETQYF.

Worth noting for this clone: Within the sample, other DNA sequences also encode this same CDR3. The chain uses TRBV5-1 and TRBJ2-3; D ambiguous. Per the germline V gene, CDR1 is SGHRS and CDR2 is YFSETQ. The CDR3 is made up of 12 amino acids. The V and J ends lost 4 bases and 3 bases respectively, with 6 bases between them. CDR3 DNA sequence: TGCGCCAGCAGCCTGGATACAGATACGCAGTATTTT. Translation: CASSLDTDTQYF.

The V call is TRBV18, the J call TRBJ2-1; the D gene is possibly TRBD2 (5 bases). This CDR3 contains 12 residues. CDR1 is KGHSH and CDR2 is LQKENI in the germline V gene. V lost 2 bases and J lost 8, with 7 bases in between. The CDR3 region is CASSPSGDEQFF. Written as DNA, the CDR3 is TGTGCCAGCTCACCATCCGGGGATGAGCAGTTCTTC.

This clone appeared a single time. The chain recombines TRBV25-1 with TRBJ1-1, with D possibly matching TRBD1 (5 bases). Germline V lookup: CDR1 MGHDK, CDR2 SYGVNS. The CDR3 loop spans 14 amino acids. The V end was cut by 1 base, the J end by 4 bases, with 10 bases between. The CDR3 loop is CASSEWGGGTEAFF. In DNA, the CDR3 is TGTGCCAGCAGTGAATGGGGCGGGGGCACTGAAGCTTTCTTT.

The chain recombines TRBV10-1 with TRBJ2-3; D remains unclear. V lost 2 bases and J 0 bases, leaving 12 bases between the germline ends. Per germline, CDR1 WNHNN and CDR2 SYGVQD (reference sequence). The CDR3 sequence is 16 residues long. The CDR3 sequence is CASSELQVTSTDTQYF. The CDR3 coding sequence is TGCGCCAGCAGTGAGCTACAAGTCACTAGCACAGATACGCAGTATTTT.

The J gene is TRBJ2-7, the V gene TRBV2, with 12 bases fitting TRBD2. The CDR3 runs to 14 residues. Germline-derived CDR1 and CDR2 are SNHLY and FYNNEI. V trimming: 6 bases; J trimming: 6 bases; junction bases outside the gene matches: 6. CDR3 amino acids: CASRRLAGASEQYF. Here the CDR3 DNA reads TGTGCCAGCAGACGACTAGCGGGAGCGTCCGAGCAGTACTTC. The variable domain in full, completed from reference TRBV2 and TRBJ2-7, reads EPEVTQTPSHQVTQMGQEVILRCVPISNHLYFYWYRQILGQKVEFLVSFYNNEISEKSEIFDDQFSVERPDGSNFTLKIRSTKLEDSAMYFCASRRLAGASEQYFGPGTRLTVT.

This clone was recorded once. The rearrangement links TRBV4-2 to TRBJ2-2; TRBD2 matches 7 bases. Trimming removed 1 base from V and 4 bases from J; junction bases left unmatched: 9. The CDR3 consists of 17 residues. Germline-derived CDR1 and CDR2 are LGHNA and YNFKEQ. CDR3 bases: TGTGCCAGCAGCCAAGGGGAGCGGGAAACGAGCACCGGGGAGCTGTTTTTT. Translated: CASSQGERETSTGELFF.

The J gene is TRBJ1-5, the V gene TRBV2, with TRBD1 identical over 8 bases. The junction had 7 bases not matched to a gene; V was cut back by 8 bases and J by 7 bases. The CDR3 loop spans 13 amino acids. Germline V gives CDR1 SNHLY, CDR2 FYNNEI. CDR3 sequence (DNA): TGTGCCAGCCGCAGGGGGCTCAGGCAGCCCCAGCATTTT. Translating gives CASRRGLRQPQHF.

The CDR3, as DNA: TGTGCCAGCAGCACCGGGACAGGGGGCTTGGGCTCCTACAATGAGCAGTTCTTC. Protein sequence: CASSTGTGGLGSYNEQFF. This sequence joins TRBV9 and TRBJ2-1; the match to TRBD1 covers 12 bases. V shed 4 bases and J 0 bases; nucleotides not matched to a gene: 8. The germline V gene encodes CDR1 SGDLS and CDR2 YYNGEE. This CDR3 has 18 amino acids.

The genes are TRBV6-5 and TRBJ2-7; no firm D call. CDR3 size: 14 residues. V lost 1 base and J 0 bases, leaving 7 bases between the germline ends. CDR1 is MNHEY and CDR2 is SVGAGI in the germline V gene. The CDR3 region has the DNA TGTGCCAGCAGTTACTATCCAGGCTCCTACGAGCAGTACTTC. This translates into CASSYYPGSYEQYF.